The T cell receptor (beta chain) described here comes from a study of blood T cell repertoires in COVID-19. This clone came up once. This table comes from immunoSEQ multiplex PCR, and its TCRdb copy is limited to in-frame clones, with some not included. The profile shows some 180,000 clones, 70% to 90% of them singletons. Trimming took 1 base from V and 5 from J, leaving 13 bases between them. CDR1 is LGHDT, CDR2 YNNKEL, per germline (reference sequence). The length of the CDR3 is 15 residues. This chain uses TRBV3-1 (or the pseudogene TRBV3-2) with TRBJ2-3, with D tentatively TRBD2 (7 bases). Sequenced material: peripheral blood. The source is a man aged 55 to 70 with active or convalescent COVID-19. Written as DNA, the CDR3 is TGTGCCAGCAGCCAAGCGGCGGGGGCCAGAGATACGCAGTATTTT. Protein: CASSQAAGARDTQYF.